The entry below gives a single T cell receptor beta chain sequence along with its context. Antigen specificity is unknown. This sample was taken from a study of cytotoxic CD8 clonotypes in ibrutinib-treated CLL. Study-wide background: The subjects consisted of approximately ten relapsed/refractory and roughly 14 treatment-naive individuals, with fewer than 18 IGHV unmutated.

Produced via immunoSEQ multiplex PCR; TCRdb's table is partial and in-frame only. Of about 130,000 clones listed, approximately 85% were seen once; the top ten hold about 1.9%. Trimming took 5 bases from V and 2 from J, leaving 14 bases between them. Per the germline V gene, CDR1 is SNHLY and CDR2 is FYNNEI. The CDR3 is made up of 15 amino acids. Study-level results: Clonality was elevated at ibrutinib response and had returned toward baseline at progression. Clonality was higher at baseline than in age-matched healthy donors and tracked circulating CD8+ T-cell counts.

The TCR was taken from a human donor with chronic lymphocytic leukemia. The chain recombines TRBV2 with TRBJ2-3, with D perhaps TRBD1 or TRBD2 (5 bases each). Source: PBMCs, taken after 24 months of ibrutinib treatment. CDR3 nucleotides: TGTGCCAGCAGTCCTTGGGGGTTAACCACAGATACGCAGTATTTT. Translation gives CASSPWGLTTDTQYF.